One T cell receptor (beta chain) is described in this entry. The antigen is undetermined. These data belong to a study of cytomegalovirus exposure and HLA in healthy donors. Points from the study as a whole: In a later analysis, donors in an Asian-associated ancestry cluster reportedly had fewer N-insertions in productive TCRs than the cohort mean. Sequencing depth roughly uniform across donors was assumed in presence/absence analyses.

Germline CDR1 and CDR2: KGHSH and LQKENI. The CDR3 totals 16 residues. Trimming left V 3 bases short and J 7 bases short, with 21 bases between. Primers for the PCR totalled 60 Vbeta and 13 Jbeta. In the original processing: Later reanalysis found 60 million to 90 million unique TCR beta chains, roughly 9.9 million of them shared. Libraries were prepared by immunoSEQ multiplex PCR; TCRdb keeps only in-frame clonotypes and omits some of them. Clone size and V and J calls were adopted from that table, with D and trimming inferred from the DNA. This sample yields approximately 150,000 clones, of which more than 70% are seen a single time; approximately 11% belongs to the top ten.

Sequenced: PBMCs. The chain employs TRBV18 and TRBJ1-1; D remains ambiguous. The source is a man younger than 35 in good health and CMV-seropositive. CDR3 in DNA: TGTGCCAGCTCACCTACCATCACCCGGAGCGCGGGTGAAGCTTTCTTT. Protein sequence: CASSPTITRSAGEAFF.